Presented here are 30 T cell receptor beta chains from one specimen sequenced in a study of control samples from healthy donors and cancer patients. This table comes from immunoSEQ multiplex PCR, and its TCRdb copy is limited to in-frame clones, with some not included. The sample consists of 130,000 to 150,000 clones, 85% to 95% of them appearing once. Sequencing used PBMCs. The receptors here all came from a man aged 55 to 69 with colorectal cancer.

The chain uses TRBV3-1 (or the pseudogene TRBV3-2) and TRBJ1-6, with 8 bases identical to TRBD1. Per the germline V gene, CDR1 is LGHDT and CDR2 is YNNKEL (reference sequence). CDR3 length: 13 amino acids. With V trimmed by 6 bases and J by 7 bases, 2 bases remained unmatched. CDR3 nucleotides: TGTGCCAGCAGGACAGGGGTAAATTCACCCCTCCACTTT. Its translation is CASRTGVNSPLHF.

This chain joins TRBV7-9 and TRBJ2-1; 8 nucleotides agree with TRBD2. V trimming: 5 bases; J trimming: 10 bases; junction bases outside the gene matches: 19. Germline CDR1 SEHNR, CDR2 FQNEAQ (reference sequence). The CDR3 length is 17 residues. This CDR3 is CASSPPRGGPRTREQFF. The CDR3 DNA is TGTGCCAGCAGCCCTCCCCGGGGGGGTCCACGGACCAGGGAGCAGTTCTTC.

This clone occurred a few times. The chain recombines TRBV6-6 with TRBJ1-4; tentatively, D is TRBD1 (5 bases). V was shortened by 4 bases and J by 7 bases, with 19 bases between the two germline ends. CDR1 and CDR2 (germline): MNHNY, SVGAGI (reference sequence). This CDR3 region has 16 residues. The CDR3 protein is CASSSPTVPGGEKLFF. Written as DNA, the CDR3 is TGTGCCAGCAGTTCCCCGACAGTCCCGGGGGGTGAAAAACTGTTTTTT.

The chain is built from TRBV6-5 and TRBJ2-3, with a tentative D call TRBD2 (6 bases). The CDR3 consists of 16 residues. V was trimmed by 2 bases and J by 8 bases, leaving 20 bases between them. Germline V lookup: CDR1 MNHEY, CDR2 SVGAGI. The chain's CDR3 is CASSYTDRHGGSTQYF. The CDR3 bases are TGTGCCAGCAGTTACACCGACCGACACGGGGGTAGTACGCAGTATTTT.

The genes are TRBV6-2 or TRBV6-3 and TRBJ2-7; maybe TRBD1 (5 bases). The V and J ends lost 0 bases and 3 bases respectively, with 18 bases between them. The germline gives CDR1 MNHEY, CDR2 SVGEGT. The CDR3 has 17 residues. CDR3 loop: CASSYSPKRGLVYEQYF. The DNA of the CDR3 is TGTGCCAGCAGTTACTCGCCTAAAAGGGGCCTAGTCTACGAGCAGTACTTC.

V usage is TRBV19 and J usage is TRBJ2-7; D is possibly TRBD1 or TRBD2 (5 bases each). Trimming took off 7 bases at V and 2 bases at J, with 15 bases between the two ends. CDR1 is LNHDA and CDR2 is SQIVND in the germline V gene (reference sequence). The CDR3 spans 14 residues. The CDR3 DNA follows: TGTGCCAGTACATCCGGGGCGGCGGCCTACGAGCAGTACTTC. This translates into CASTSGAAAYEQYF.

The chain uses TRBV6-1 and TRBJ2-6, with no clear D. Germline assignment: CDR1 MNHNS and CDR2 SASEGT. V was shortened by 0 bases and J by 1 base, with 7 bases between the two germline ends. The CDR3 contains 16 residues. The DNA for the CDR3 is TGTGCCAGCAGTGAAGCGCTAGGGTCTGGGGCCAACGTCCTGACTTTC. Translated, it gives CASSEALGSGANVLTF.

The rearrangement uses TRBV27 and TRBJ2-7; 7 nucleotides line up with TRBD1. J gave up 4 bases and V 6 bases, and 6 bases lay outside the gene matches. Germline V gene lookup returns CDR1 MNHEY and CDR2 SMNVEV (reference sequence). The CDR3 spans 13 residues. In DNA form, the CDR3 reads TGTGCCAGCAGAACGGGACAGCCTTACGAGCAGTACTTC. This translates into CASRTGQPYEQYF.

The V and J genes are TRBV7-9 and TRBJ1-2; 7 nucleotides match TRBD1. CDR1 is SEHNR and CDR2 is FQNEAQ in the germline V gene (reference sequence). CDR3 size: 13 residues. V was pared by 5 bases and J by 8 bases, with 8 bases of the junction left unmatched. The CDR3 region has the DNA TGTGCCAGCAGCGTTACAGGGGAAGGGGGCTACACCTTC. As protein: CASSVTGEGGYTF.

The DNA of the CDR3 is TGTGCCATCAGTGGACAGGGCTCCCTCGAGCAGTACTTC. Encoded protein: CAISGQGSLEQYF. The chain joins TRBV10-3 to TRBJ2-7, with 7 bases identical to TRBD1. The germline CDR1 and CDR2 sequences are ENHRY and SYGVKD. The CDR3 sequence is 13 residues long. The ends lost 4 bases at V and 6 bases at J; junction bases unmatched: 6.

This chain links TRBV2 with TRBJ2-7, with TRBD2 matching 9 bases. Losses at the gene ends were 3 bases for V and 7 bases for J; bases not matched to a gene: 7. This CDR3 comprises 14 residues. Germline V lookup: CDR1 SNHLY, CDR2 FYNNEI. For the CDR3, the DNA is TGTGCCAGCAGTGAGTTAGCGGGGGCTAGTGAGCAGTACTTC. It is translated as CASSELAGASEQYF.

The genes are TRBV6-5 and TRBJ2-4; TRBD1 matches at 8 bases. The CDR3 runs to 16 residues. Per germline, CDR1 MNHEY and CDR2 SVGAGI. V gave up 0 bases and J gave up 6 bases; unmatched junction bases: 7. The CDR3 here is CASSYSVGQGSNIQYF. CDR3 DNA sequence: TGTGCCAGCAGTTACTCTGTCGGACAGGGTTCAAACATTCAGTACTTC.

This chain joins TRBV19 and TRBJ1-1; 9 bases fit TRBD1. Per the germline V gene, CDR1 is LNHDA and CDR2 is SQIVND (reference sequence). J lost 11 bases, V lost 1 base, and 11 bases had no gene match. CDR3 length equals 15 residues. In nucleotides, the CDR3 is TGTGCCAGTAGTATAGCGAACACAGGGGGCGCAGGCGCTTTCTTT. Protein: CASSIANTGGAGAFF.

The V call is TRBV19, the J call TRBJ1-5, with TRBD1 identical over 7 bases. The CDR3 spans 15 residues. Losses at the gene ends were 4 bases for V and 0 bases for J; bases not matched to a gene: 3. Germline V gene sequence: CDR1 LNHDA, CDR2 SQIVND (reference sequence). In DNA, the CDR3 is TGTGCCAGTAGTACGACAGGGACTAGCAATCAGCCCCAGCATTTT. It is translated as CASSTTGTSNQPQHF.

CDR3 sequence (DNA): TGTGCCAGCAGTTTGGACAGTACTGGAAACACCATATATTTT. Its translation is CASSLDSTGNTIYF. The chain combines TRBV2 with TRBJ1-3, with D maybe TRBD1 (6 bases). Looked up from germline, CDR1 is SNHLY and CDR2 is FYNNEI. Trimming stripped 5 bases from V and 2 bases from J, with 10 bases between. The CDR3 sequence is 14 residues long.

This clone has just one count. The chain is built from TRBV24-1 and TRBJ1-5; maybe TRBD1 (5 bases). The CDR3 totals 13 residues. Germline V gene sequence: CDR1 KGHDR, CDR2 SFDVKD. Trimming took 12 bases from V and 3 from J, leaving 14 bases between them. CDR3 loop: CAAGGGANQPQHF. The CDR3 region has the DNA TGTGCCGCCGGGGGAGGAGCCAATCAGCCCCAGCATTTT.

The rearrangement joins TRBV7-6 to TRBJ2-1; maybe TRBD1 (7 bases). CDR1 is SGHVS, CDR2 FNYEAQ, per germline. The CDR3 has 14 residues. Deletions cut 5 bases from V and 6 bases from J, with 14 bases between. The CDR3 bases are TGTGCCAGCAGCGCGGGGACAGCTGGCAATGAGCAGTTCTTC. Translating it yields CASSAGTAGNEQFF. The whole variable domain, filled in from reference TRBV7-6 and TRBJ2-1, reads GAGVSQSPRYKVTKRGQDVALRCDPISGHVSLYWYRQALGQGPEFLTYFNYEAQQDKSGLPNDRFSAERPEGSISTLTIQRTEQRDSAMYRCASSAGTAGNEQFFGPGTRLTVL.

The chain combines TRBV27 with TRBJ1-5; D is ambiguous. Germline V gives CDR1 MNHEY, CDR2 SMNVEV (reference sequence). This CDR3 is 15 amino acids long. The ends were cut back, 3 bases at V and 1 base at J, with 10 bases in the middle. As DNA, the CDR3 is TGTGCCAGCAGTTTTAATGAAGGAAGCAATCAGCCCCAGCATTTT. This translates into CASSFNEGSNQPQHF.

The chain recombines TRBV18 with TRBJ2-2; D might be TRBD1 (6 bases). The CDR3 is 15 residues long. Trimming stripped 6 bases from V and 4 bases from J, with 15 bases between. In germline, CDR1 is KGHSH, CDR2 LQKENI. CDR3 in DNA: TGTGCCAGCTCGGCGCTGGGGGCGACCACCGGGGAGCTGTTTTTT. It codes for CASSALGATTGELFF. The full variable domain, with the rest looked up from reference TRBV18 and TRBJ2-2, is NAGVMQNPRHLVRRRGQEARLRCSPMKGHSHVYWYRQLPEEGLKFMVYLQKENIIDESGMPKERFSAEFPKEGPSILRIQQVVRGDSAAYFCASSALGATTGELFFGEGSRLTVL.

The count of this clone is one. The chain couples TRBV10-3 to TRBJ1-1, with unresolved D. The germline V gene has CDR1 ENHRY and CDR2 SYGVKD. Trimming took 0 bases from V and 3 from J, leaving 8 bases between them. There are 14 residues in the CDR3. As DNA, the CDR3 is TGTGCCATCAGTGAGTCGCGTCCCTACACTGAAGCTTTCTTT. It codes for CAISESRPYTEAFF.

The gene calls are TRBV7-2 and TRBJ1-6, with D unresolved. Between the trimmed V and J ends, which lost 7 bases and 10 bases, there was a span of 17 bases. The CDR3 contains 14 residues. From germline, CDR1 is SGHTA and CDR2 FQGNSA. CDR3 DNA sequence: TGTGCCAGCACCCCTTCGCGGGCATGGTCACCCCTCCACTTT. This gives the protein CASTPSRAWSPLHF.

Here the CDR3 reads CASSLAGNNEQFF. In nucleotides, the CDR3 is TGCGCCAGCAGCTTGGCCGGTAACAATGAGCAGTTCTTC. This chain links TRBV5-1 with TRBJ2-1; D uncertain. The CDR3 loop spans 13 amino acids. Germline V lookup: CDR1 SGHRS, CDR2 YFSETQ. Deletions cut 0 bases from V and 5 bases from J, with 6 bases between. Full variable domain (outside the CDR3, taken from reference TRBV5-1 and TRBJ2-1): KAGVTQTPRYLIKTRGQQVTLSCSPISGHRSVSWYQQTPGQGLQFLFEYFSETQRNKGNFPGRFSGRQFSNSRSEMNVSTLELGDSALYLCASSLAGNNEQFFGPGTRLTVL.

The chain has TRBV6-5 and TRBJ1-1; D gene unclear. This CDR3 has 14 amino acids. CDR1 is MNHEY, CDR2 SVGAGI, per germline. V was trimmed by 7 bases and J by 4 bases, leaving 16 bases between them. Here the CDR3 DNA reads TGTGCCAGCATGTATATGAGGGTCGTCACTGAAGCTTTCTTT. Protein sequence: CASMYMRVVTEAFF.

This clone has only one observation. The genes are TRBV3-1 (or the pseudogene TRBV3-2) and TRBJ1-2; unclear D gene. In germline, CDR1 is LGHDT, CDR2 YNNKEL (reference sequence). V was cut by 3 bases and J by 6 bases, with 8 bases left in between. The CDR3 runs to 12 residues. The CDR3 DNA follows: TGTGCCAGCAGCCAGGGAGACCATGGCTACACCTTC. Residues: CASSQGDHGYTF.

The CDR3 region is CAWRSGGTDTQYF. The CDR3 bases are TGTGCCTGGAGAAGCGGGGGCACAGATACGCAGTATTTT. V usage is TRBV30 and J usage is TRBJ2-3; 7 bases agree with TRBD2. The germline V gene has CDR1 GTSNPN and CDR2 SVGIG (reference sequence). V lost 3 bases to trimming and J lost 1 base; unmatched junction nucleotides: 1. This CDR3 spans 13 amino acids.

V gene TRBV12-3 or TRBV12-4 combines with J gene TRBJ1-5; D is unresolved. The CDR3 covers 13 residues. V was cut by 3 bases and J by 4 bases, with 7 bases left in between. CDR3 in DNA: TGTGCCAGCAGTTTCGATGAGAATCAGCCCCAGCATTTT. This codes for CASSFDENQPQHF.

J is TRBJ2-3 and V is TRBV18, with D possibly matching TRBD1 (5 bases). Germline V gives CDR1 KGHSH, CDR2 LQKENI. The CDR3 contains 12 residues. Trimming stripped 4 bases from V and 7 bases from J, with 9 bases between. The chain's CDR3 is CASSQQENTQYF. The CDR3 DNA reads TGTGCCAGCTCACAACAGGAGAATACGCAGTATTTT.

The CDR3 reads CASSLGGPGMNTEAFF. In nucleotides, the CDR3 is TGCGCCAGCAGCTTGGGAGGGCCAGGGATGAACACTGAAGCTTTCTTT. The chain uses TRBV5-1 and TRBJ1-1; D may be TRBD1 (5 bases). V shed 0 bases and J shed 0 bases, with 12 bases lying between them. Germline-derived CDR1 and CDR2 are SGHRS and YFSETQ. CDR3 length: 16 amino acids. Drawing the rest from reference TRBV5-1 and TRBJ1-1, the complete variable domain is KAGVTQTPRYLIKTRGQQVTLSCSPISGHRSVSWYQQTPGQGLQFLFEYFSETQRNKGNFPGRFSGRQFSNSRSEMNVSTLELGDSALYLCASSLGGPGMNTEAFFGQGTRLTVV.

The rearrangement links TRBV28 to TRBJ2-7; the D is unclear. The CDR3 is 14 amino acids. V was clipped by 7 bases and J by 4 bases, with 17 bases between them. Germline CDR1 and CDR2: MDHEN and SYDVKM. The DNA for the CDR3 is TGTGCCAGCAATCCCGAGACATTTCAATACGAGCAGTACTTC. Amino acids: CASNPETFQYEQYF.

This chain joins TRBV4-2 and TRBJ1-5; D might be TRBD1 (5 bases). The germline V gene has CDR1 LGHNA and CDR2 YNFKEQ. The V gene lost 1 base and the J gene lost 5 bases, with 9 bases spanning the gap. The CDR3 extends over 14 amino acids. The CDR3 loop reads CASSQVRGDQPQHF. DNA of the CDR3: TGTGCCAGCAGCCAAGTACGGGGGGATCAGCCCCAGCATTTT.